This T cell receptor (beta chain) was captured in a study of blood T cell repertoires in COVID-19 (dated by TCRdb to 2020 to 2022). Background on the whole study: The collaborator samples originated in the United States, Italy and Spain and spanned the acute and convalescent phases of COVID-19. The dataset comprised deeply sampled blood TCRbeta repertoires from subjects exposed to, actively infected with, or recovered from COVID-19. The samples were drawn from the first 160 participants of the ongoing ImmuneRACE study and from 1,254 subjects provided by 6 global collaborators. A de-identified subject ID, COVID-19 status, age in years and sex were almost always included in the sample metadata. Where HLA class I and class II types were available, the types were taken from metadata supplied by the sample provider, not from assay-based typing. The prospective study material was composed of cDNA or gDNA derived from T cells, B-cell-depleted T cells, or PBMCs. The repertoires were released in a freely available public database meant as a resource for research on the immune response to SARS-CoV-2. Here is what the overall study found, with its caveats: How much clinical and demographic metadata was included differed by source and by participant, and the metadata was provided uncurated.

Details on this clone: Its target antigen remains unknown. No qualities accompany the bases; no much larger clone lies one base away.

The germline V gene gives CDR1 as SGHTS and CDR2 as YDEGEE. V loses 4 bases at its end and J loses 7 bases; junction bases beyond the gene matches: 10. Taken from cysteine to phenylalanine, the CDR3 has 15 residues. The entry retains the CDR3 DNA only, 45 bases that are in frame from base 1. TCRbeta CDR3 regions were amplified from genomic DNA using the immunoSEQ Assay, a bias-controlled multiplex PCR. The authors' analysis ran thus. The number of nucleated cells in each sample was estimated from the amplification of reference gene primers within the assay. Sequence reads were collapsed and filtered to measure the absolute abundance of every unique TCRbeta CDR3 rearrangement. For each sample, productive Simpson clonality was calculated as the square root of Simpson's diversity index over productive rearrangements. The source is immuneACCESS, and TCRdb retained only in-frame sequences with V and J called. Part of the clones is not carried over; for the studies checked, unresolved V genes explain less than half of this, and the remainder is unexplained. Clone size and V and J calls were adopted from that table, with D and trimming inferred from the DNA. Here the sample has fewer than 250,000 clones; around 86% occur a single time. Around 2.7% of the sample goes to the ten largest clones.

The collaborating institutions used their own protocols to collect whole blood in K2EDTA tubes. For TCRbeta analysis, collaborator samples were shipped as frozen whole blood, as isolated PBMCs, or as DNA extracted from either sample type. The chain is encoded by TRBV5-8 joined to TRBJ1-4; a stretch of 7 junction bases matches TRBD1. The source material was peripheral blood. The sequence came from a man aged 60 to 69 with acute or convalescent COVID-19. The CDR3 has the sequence CASSLSDRAFEKLFF. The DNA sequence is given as TGTGCCAGCAGCCTGTCAGACAGGGCTTTTGAAAAACTGTTTTTT.